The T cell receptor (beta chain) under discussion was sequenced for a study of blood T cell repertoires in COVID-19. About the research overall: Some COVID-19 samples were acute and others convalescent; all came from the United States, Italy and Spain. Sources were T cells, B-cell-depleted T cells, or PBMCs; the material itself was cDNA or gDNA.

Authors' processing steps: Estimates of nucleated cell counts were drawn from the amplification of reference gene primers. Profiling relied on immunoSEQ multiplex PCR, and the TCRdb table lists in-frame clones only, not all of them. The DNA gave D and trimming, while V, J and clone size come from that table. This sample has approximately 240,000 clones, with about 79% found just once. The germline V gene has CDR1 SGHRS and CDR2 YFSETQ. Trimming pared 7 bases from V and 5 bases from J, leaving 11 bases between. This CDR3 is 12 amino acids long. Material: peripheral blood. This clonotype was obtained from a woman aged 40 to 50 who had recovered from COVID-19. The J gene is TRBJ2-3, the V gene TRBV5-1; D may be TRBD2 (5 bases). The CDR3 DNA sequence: TGCGCCAGCGCGCTAGCTGGAGATACGCAGTATTTT. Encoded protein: CASALAGDTQYF.